The entry that follows covers one T cell receptor (beta chain) sequence. Its antigen is not known. This record comes from a study of cytomegalovirus exposure and HLA in healthy donors. Study-wide findings and caveats: In an earlier analysis, most TCR beta V segments were productive about 87% or about 30% of the time. Further analysis was carried out later, and it showed several of the most significant clusters appearing linked to common viral pathogens. A later analysis linked 15,000 to 20,000 TCR beta sequences to HLA alleles at 0.05 false discovery rate.

The CDR3 consists of 15 residues. Germline CDR1 is MNHEY and CDR2 is SMNVEV (reference sequence). Between the trimmed V and J ends, which lost 4 bases and 6 bases, there was a span of 15 bases. Primers: 60 Vbeta forward and 13 Jbeta reverse. Some clones are missing from TCRdb's copy, which holds only in-frame ones; the method was immunoSEQ multiplex PCR. This sample has tens of thousands of clones, with approximately 81% found just once. Sequenced sample: PBMCs. This receptor was identified in a woman aged 45-60 years in good health and CMV-seropositive. The chain links TRBV27 to TRBJ2-2, with D possibly matching TRBD2 (6 bases). The CDR3 DNA is TGTGCCAGCAGTTCCGGCGGGAAGGGATCCGGGGAGCTGTTTTTT. Residues: CASSSGGKGSGELFF.